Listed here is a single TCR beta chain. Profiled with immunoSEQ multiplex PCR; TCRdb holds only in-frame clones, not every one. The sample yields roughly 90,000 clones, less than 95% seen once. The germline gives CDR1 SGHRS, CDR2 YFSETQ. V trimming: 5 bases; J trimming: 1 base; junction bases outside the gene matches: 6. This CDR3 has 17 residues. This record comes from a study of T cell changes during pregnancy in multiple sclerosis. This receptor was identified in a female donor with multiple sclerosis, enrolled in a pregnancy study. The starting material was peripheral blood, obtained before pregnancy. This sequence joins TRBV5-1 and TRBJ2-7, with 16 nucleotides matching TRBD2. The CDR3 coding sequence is TGCGCCAGCAGACGGGGACTAGCGGGAGGGCTTTCCTACGAGCAGTACTTC. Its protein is CASRRGLAGGLSYEQYF.